This T cell receptor beta chain comes out of a study of T cell responses to AZD1222 COVID-19 vaccine (dated by TCRdb to about 2021). Turning to the overall study: A total of around 240 trial participants underwent TCR sequencing, of whom 207 had received two doses of AZD1222 and roughly 26 had received two doses of the MenACWY control vaccine. Trial participants were enrolled into age subgroups of 18-55, 56-69 and 70-plus years, which contained approximately 150, 28 and 58 TCR-sequenced participants, respectively. Broader findings and caveats from the paper: Participants were mostly white British, with more females than males. The authors suggested clonal diversity may have been underestimated. Nearly half of unique spike-specific TCRs reportedly recognized epitopes outside regions mutated in the B.1.351 and B.1.1.7 variants. Because no day 14 peak-response samples were available, repertoires were characterized only after the peak T cell response. Conclusions about previously exposed vaccinees were limited because only a handful of AZD1222 recipients were SARS-CoV-2 seropositive at baseline. In the small 56-69-year group, the increase in depth fell short of significance, most likely because of low power. Vaccine-associated CD4 TCRs spanned the whole spike protein, with dominant responses in regions 160-218 and 743-854. After two AZD1222 doses, both the breadth and the depth of spike-specific TCRs were significantly higher than at day 0 and than in MenACWY recipients.

In regard to this clone: Its target antigen remains unknown. Base qualities are not at hand, and no much larger clone is one base apart.

The CDR3 regions of human TCRbeta chains were analyzed by immunosequencing. For the original study's pipeline: TCRs in the repertoires were matched against a reference library of SARS-CoV-2-specific TCRs that had been generated with the MIRA antigen-specificity platform. Breadth was defined as the fraction of unique TCRs that were SARS-CoV-2-associated, and depth was defined as the fraction of total T cells that were SARS-CoV-2-associated. Using the MIRA data, each spike-specific TCR was mapped to the spike region that the TCR reacts to and placed in a CD4 or CD8 class. Log10-transformed breadth and depth values were compared by one-way ANOVA with Sidak's multiple comparisons tests. Held by TCRdb, this immuneACCESS table contains in-frame sequences only and omits some clones. Under half of the omission traces to an unresolved V gene where checked; the cause of the rest is unknown. The D gene and trimming were derived from the DNA, and the V and J assignments and clone size from that table. For this sample there are more than 100,000 clones; 91% appear just once. The top ten constitute under 2% of the sample.

The time point tag for this specimen amounts to: about 28 days (+/-7) after the second vaccine dose. AZD1222 recipients given second doses at about 4 weeks or at about 12 weeks were pooled, since spike-specific TCR depth and breadth were not found to differ between the two schedules. Samples from vaccinated people were obtained from the UK trials COV001 and COV002, which included a single-blind randomized controlled phase 2/3 trial of AZD1222 (ChAdOx1 nCoV-19) in healthy adults. Trial participant PBMC samples were collected at day 0 and day 28 after the second dose for TCRbeta chain sequencing. The source is an adult who received the AZD1222 COVID-19 vaccine. Material: peripheral blood, obtained 28 days after the second AZD1222 dose.

CDR3 sequence: CASSLESNTDTQYF. The nucleotides read TGTGCCAGCAGCTTAGAGTCTAACACAGATACGCAGTATTTT. The chain is made from TRBV7-2 and TRBJ2-3, with the D gene call left open. V is clipped by 1 base and J by 2 bases, and the sequence between their germline boundaries is 7 bases long. The germline V gene yields SGHTA for CDR1 and FQGNSA for CDR2. The CDR3 has 14 amino acids, counting the end cysteine and phenylalanine. Only the CDR3 portion is preserved as DNA: 42 bases, with reading frame beginning at the first base.